What follows describes a single TCR beta chain. Trimming shortened V by 4 bases and J by 2 bases, and 8 bases separated the two germline ends. The germline gives CDR1 MNHEY, CDR2 SMNVEV (reference sequence). This CDR3 is built from 13 residues. The record originates from a study of CD8+ T cells in alopecia areata. After isolation, RNA underwent reverse transcription to generate cDNA as the sequencing template. The assay was immunoSEQ multiplex PCR, and TCRdb's table has in-frame clones only and misses some. The sample records roughly 70,000 clones, around 29% being singletons. Treatment: oral pan-JAK inhibitor, 5-10 mg twice daily.

The receptor's source is a human donor with alopecia areata. The material was CD8+ T cells sorted from blood, obtained at week 4, from a patient treated with tofacitinib. This chain connects TRBV27 to TRBJ1-2; the D gene is possibly TRBD1 (5 bases). CDR3 bases: TGTGCCAGCAGTTCGGGACCGAACTATGGCTACACCTTC. Its translation is CASSSGPNYGYTF.